Listed here is a single T cell receptor beta chain. These data are taken from a study of cytomegalovirus exposure and HLA in healthy donors. The PCR ran on 60 Vbeta and 13 Jbeta primers. Sequencing was performed with immunoSEQ multiplex PCR; in TCRdb, only in-frame clones are kept and a portion is missing. The sample holds 100,000 or so clones, roughly 71% seen once. Germline CDR1 and CDR2: SEHNR and FQNEAQ (reference sequence). J was trimmed by 9 bases and V by 5 bases; bases with no gene match: 18. The CDR3 sequence is 16 residues long. The chain is built from TRBV7-9 and TRBJ1-2, with 7 nucleotides matching TRBD1. This clonotype was obtained from a man between 35 and 55 years old in good health and CMV-seropositive. Sequenced sample: PBMCs. CDR3 nucleotide sequence: TGTGCCAGCAGCCTTCAAGGGACAGACTTCTATCTAAGCTACACCTTC. Its translation: CASSLQGTDFYLSYTF.